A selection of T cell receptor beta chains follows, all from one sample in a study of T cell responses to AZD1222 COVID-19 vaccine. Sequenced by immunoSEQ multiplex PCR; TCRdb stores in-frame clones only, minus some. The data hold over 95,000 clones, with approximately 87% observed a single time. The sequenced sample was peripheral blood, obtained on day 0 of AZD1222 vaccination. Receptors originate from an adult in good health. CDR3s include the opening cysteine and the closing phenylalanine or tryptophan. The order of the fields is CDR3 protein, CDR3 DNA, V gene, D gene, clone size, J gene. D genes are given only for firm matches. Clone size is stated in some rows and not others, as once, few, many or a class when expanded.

CDR3 protein: CASTSLLGQYNSPLHF
CDR3 DNA: TGTGCCAGCACCTCCCTACTGGGACAATATAATTCACCCCTCCACTTT
V gene: TRBV27
D gene: -
clone size: -
J gene: TRBJ1-6

CDR3 protein: CASSTVKGVSGNTIYF
CDR3 DNA: TGTGCCAGCTCAACCGTAAAAGGGGTCTCTGGAAACACCATATATTTT
V gene: TRBV18
D gene: -
clone size: -
J gene: TRBJ1-3

CDR3 protein: CASSEGQGSYNEQFF
CDR3 DNA: TGTGCCAGCAGTGAGGGACAGGGCTCCTACAATGAGCAGTTCTTC
V gene: TRBV28
D gene: TRBD1
clone size: -
J gene: TRBJ2-1

CDR3 protein: CASSVQGIGGYTF
CDR3 DNA: TGTGCCAGTAGTGTACAGGGAATAGGAGGCTACACCTTC
V gene: TRBV19
D gene: -
clone size: -
J gene: TRBJ1-2

CDR3 protein: CASSQVSTPSYEQYF
CDR3 DNA: TGCGCCAGCAGCCAAGTATCGACACCTTCCTACGAGCAGTACTTC
V gene: TRBV4-1
D gene: -
clone size: -
J gene: TRBJ2-7

CDR3 protein: CATSRGHAGGYEQYF
CDR3 DNA: TGTGCCACCAGCAGAGGCCACGCGGGAGGCTACGAGCAGTACTTC
V gene: TRBV15
D gene: TRBD2
clone size: -
J gene: TRBJ2-7

CDR3 protein: CTSSQQGLAGSGANVLTF
CDR3 DNA: TGCACCAGCAGCCAACAGGGACTAGCGGGCTCTGGGGCCAACGTCCTGACTTTC
V gene: TRBV1
D gene: -
clone size: -
J gene: TRBJ2-6

CDR3 protein: CASNGGNSYANTGELFF
CDR3 DNA: TGTGCCAGTAACGGGGGCAACTCTTACGCGAACACCGGGGAGCTGTTTTTT
V gene: TRBV19
D gene: -
clone size: -
J gene: TRBJ2-2

CDR3 protein: CASSLDRDYEQYF
CDR3 DNA: TGTGCCAGCAGCTTGGACAGAGACTACGAGCAGTACTTC
V gene: TRBV5-4
D gene: -
clone size: -
J gene: TRBJ2-7

CDR3 protein: CASSLSRDTRTDTQYF
CDR3 DNA: TGTGCCAGCAGCTTAAGCCGGGACACACGCACAGATACGCAGTATTTT
V gene: TRBV13
D gene: -
clone size: -
J gene: TRBJ2-3

CDR3 protein: CASSLTGGNSYEQYF
CDR3 DNA: TGTGCCAGCTCCTTGACAGGGGGCAACTCCTACGAGCAGTACTTC
V gene: TRBV2
D gene: TRBD1
clone size: once
J gene: TRBJ2-7

CDR3 protein: CASSWGGTPGRIYGYTF
CDR3 DNA: TGTGCCAGCAGTTGGGGCGGGACGCCTGGAAGAATCTATGGCTACACCTTC
V gene: TRBV28
D gene: -
clone size: -
J gene: TRBJ1-2

CDR3 protein: CASSVQQGIEETQYF
CDR3 DNA: TGTGCCAGCAGCGTCCAACAGGGTATCGAGGAGACCCAGTACTTC
V gene: TRBV9
D gene: -
clone size: -
J gene: TRBJ2-5

CDR3 protein: CATSIHSNQPQHF
CDR3 DNA: TGTGCCACCAGTATCCATAGCAATCAGCCCCAGCATTTT
V gene: TRBV24-1
D gene: -
clone size: few
J gene: TRBJ1-5

CDR3 protein: CASSMGKKSNSPLHF
CDR3 DNA: TGTGCCAGTAGTATGGGAAAAAAGAGTAATTCACCCCTCCACTTT
V gene: TRBV19
D gene: -
clone size: -
J gene: TRBJ1-6

CDR3 protein: CASSPYGPYEQYF
CDR3 DNA: TGTGCCAGCAGTCCTTACGGTCCCTACGAGCAGTACTTC
V gene: TRBV12-3/TRBV12-4
D gene: -
clone size: -
J gene: TRBJ2-7

CDR3 protein: CASSRARNSPLHF
CDR3 DNA: TGTGCCAGCTCGAGGGCGCGTAATTCACCCCTCCACTTT
V gene: TRBV11-3
D gene: -
clone size: -
J gene: TRBJ1-6

CDR3 protein: CATSDAGQGDNQPQHF
CDR3 DNA: TGTGCCACCAGTGACGCGGGGCAGGGCGACAATCAGCCCCAGCATTTT
V gene: TRBV24-1
D gene: -
clone size: once
J gene: TRBJ1-5

CDR3 protein: CSVDLGTNTDTQYF
CDR3 DNA: TGCAGCGTTGACCTAGGAACTAACACAGATACGCAGTATTTT
V gene: TRBV29-1
D gene: -
clone size: -
J gene: TRBJ2-3

CDR3 protein: CAISELDRMNTEAFF
CDR3 DNA: TGTGCCATCAGTGAGTTGGACAGGATGAACACTGAAGCTTTCTTT
V gene: TRBV10-3
D gene: TRBD1
clone size: -
J gene: TRBJ1-1

CDR3 protein: CASRFDWTEAFF
CDR3 DNA: TGTGCCAGCAGATTCGACTGGACTGAAGCTTTCTTT
V gene: TRBV12-3/TRBV12-4
D gene: -
clone size: -
J gene: TRBJ1-1

CDR3 protein: CASSLQGFTGELFF
CDR3 DNA: TGTGCCAGCAGTTTACAGGGGTTCACCGGGGAGCTGTTTTTT
V gene: TRBV28
D gene: -
clone size: -
J gene: TRBJ2-2